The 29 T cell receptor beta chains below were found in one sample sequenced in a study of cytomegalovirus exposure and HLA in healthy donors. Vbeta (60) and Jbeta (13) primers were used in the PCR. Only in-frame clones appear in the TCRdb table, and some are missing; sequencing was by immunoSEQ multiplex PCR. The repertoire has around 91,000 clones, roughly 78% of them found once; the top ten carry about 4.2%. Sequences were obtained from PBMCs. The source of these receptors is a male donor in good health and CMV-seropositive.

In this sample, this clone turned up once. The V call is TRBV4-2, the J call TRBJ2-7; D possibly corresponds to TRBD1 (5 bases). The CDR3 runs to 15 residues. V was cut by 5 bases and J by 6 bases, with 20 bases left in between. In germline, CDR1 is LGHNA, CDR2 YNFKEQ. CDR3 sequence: CASSTGAAGTFEQYF. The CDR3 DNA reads TGTGCCAGCAGCACAGGTGCGGCAGGCACCTTCGAGCAGTACTTC.

The CDR3, as DNA: TGTGCCACCAGCCCCCGTTCGCGTGTTTTGTGGAATGAGCAGTTCTTC. Its translation: CATSPRSRVLWNEQFF. The chain combines TRBV15 with TRBJ2-1; D is unclear. This CDR3 is 16 amino acids long. Germline assignment: CDR1 LNHNV and CDR2 YYDKDF (reference sequence). Trimming left V 5 bases short and J 7 bases short, with 21 bases between.

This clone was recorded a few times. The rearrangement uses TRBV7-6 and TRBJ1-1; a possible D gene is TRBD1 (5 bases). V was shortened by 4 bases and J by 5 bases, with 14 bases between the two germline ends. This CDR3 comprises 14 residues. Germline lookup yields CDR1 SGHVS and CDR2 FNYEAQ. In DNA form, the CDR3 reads TGTGCCAGCAGCTCCTGGGGCGATGAAACTGAAGCTTTCTTT. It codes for CASSSWGDETEAFF.

CDR3 region: CASSPRQSSYEQYF. CDR3 in DNA: TGTGCCAGCAGCCCTCGACAGAGCTCCTACGAGCAGTACTTC. V usage is TRBV7-9 and J usage is TRBJ2-7, with a weak D call TRBD1 (5 bases). V gave up 5 bases and J gave up 0 bases, with 11 bases separating them. CDR1 and CDR2 from the germline V gene are SEHNR and FQNEAQ (reference sequence). The CDR3 covers 14 residues.

The DNA for the CDR3 is TGTGCCAGCAGCCAGCCGGGACAATTTCCTGAAGCTTTCTTT. The encoded protein is CASSQPGQFPEAFF. The V and J genes are TRBV4-2 and TRBJ1-1, with D perhaps matching TRBD1 (6 bases). This CDR3 comprises 14 residues. Trimming took off 3 bases at V and 6 bases at J, with 14 bases between the two ends. Germline CDR1 is LGHNA and CDR2 is YNFKEQ.

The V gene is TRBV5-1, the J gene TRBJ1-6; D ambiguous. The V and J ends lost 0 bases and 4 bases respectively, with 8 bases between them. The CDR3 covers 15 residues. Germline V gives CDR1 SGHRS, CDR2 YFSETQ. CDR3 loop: CASSLGREYNSPLHF. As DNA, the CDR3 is TGCGCCAGCAGCTTGGGGAGGGAATATAATTCACCCCTCCACTTT.

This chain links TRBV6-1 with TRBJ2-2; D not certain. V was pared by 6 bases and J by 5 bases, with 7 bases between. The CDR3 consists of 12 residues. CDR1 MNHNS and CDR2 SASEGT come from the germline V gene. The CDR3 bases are TGTGCCAGCAGATCCTTGACCGGGGAGCTGTTTTTT. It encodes CASRSLTGELFF.

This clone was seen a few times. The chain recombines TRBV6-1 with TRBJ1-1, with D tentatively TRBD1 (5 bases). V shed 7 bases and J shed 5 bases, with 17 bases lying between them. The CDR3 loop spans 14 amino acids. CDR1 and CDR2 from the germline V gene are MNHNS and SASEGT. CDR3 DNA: TGTGCCAGCATTCCGGCGGCAGGGAGGACTGAAGCTTTCTTT. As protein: CASIPAAGRTEAFF.

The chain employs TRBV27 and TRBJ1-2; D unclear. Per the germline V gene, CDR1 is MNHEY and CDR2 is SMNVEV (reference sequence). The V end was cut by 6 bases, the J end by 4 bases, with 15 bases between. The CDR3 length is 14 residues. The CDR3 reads CASRRQAGSYGYTF. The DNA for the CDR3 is TGTGCCAGCAGGCGCCAAGCGGGCAGCTATGGCTACACCTTC.

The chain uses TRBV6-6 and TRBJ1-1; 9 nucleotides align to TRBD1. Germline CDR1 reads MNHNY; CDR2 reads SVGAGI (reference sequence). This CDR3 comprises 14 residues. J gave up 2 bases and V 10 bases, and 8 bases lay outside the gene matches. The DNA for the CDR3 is TGTGCCACCATGACAGGGGGGGGAAACACTGAAGCTTTCTTT. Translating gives CATMTGGGNTEAFF.

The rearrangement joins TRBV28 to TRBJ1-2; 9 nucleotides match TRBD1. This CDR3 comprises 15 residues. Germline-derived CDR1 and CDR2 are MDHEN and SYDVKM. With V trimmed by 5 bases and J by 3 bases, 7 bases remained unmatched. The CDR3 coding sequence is TGTGCCAGCAGTCCTGACGGGACAGGGTACTATGGCTACACCTTC. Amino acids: CASSPDGTGYYGYTF.

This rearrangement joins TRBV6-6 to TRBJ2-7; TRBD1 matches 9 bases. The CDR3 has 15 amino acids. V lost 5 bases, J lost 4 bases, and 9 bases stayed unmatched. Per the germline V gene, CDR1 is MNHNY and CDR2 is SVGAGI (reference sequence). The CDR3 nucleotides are TGTGCCAGCAGTACGCTAGGACAGGGGAGGTACGAGCAGTACTTC. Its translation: CASSTLGQGRYEQYF.

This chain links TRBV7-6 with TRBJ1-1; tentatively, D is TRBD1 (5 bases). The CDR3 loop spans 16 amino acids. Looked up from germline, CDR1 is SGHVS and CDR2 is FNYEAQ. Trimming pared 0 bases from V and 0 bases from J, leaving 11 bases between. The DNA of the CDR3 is TGTGCCAGCAGCTTAGCGGCCGTAGGGGTGAACACTGAAGCTTTCTTT. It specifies CASSLAAVGVNTEAFF.

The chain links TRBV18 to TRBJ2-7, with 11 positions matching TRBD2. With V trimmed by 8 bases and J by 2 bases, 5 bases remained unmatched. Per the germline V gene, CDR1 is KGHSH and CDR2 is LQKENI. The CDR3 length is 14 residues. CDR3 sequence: CASRLAGGTYEQYF. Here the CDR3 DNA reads TGTGCCAGCCGCCTAGCGGGGGGAACCTACGAGCAGTACTTC.

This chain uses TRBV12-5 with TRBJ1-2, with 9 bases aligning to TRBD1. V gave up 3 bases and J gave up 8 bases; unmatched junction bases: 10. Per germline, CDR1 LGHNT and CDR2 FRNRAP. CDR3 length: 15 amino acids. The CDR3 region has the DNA TGTGCTAGTGGTTTAAACTCCGGGACAGGGCTCGGCTACACCTTC. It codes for CASGLNSGTGLGYTF.

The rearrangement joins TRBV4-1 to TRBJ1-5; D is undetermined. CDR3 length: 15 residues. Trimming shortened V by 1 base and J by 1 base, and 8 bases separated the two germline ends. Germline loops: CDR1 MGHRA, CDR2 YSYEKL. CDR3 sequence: CASSQVSQSNQPQHF. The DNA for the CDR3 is TGCGCCAGCAGCCAAGTATCACAGAGCAATCAGCCCCAGCATTTT.

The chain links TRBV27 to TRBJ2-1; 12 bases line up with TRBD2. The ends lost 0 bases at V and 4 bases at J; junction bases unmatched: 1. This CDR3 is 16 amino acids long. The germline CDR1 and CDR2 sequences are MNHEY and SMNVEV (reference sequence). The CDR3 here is CASSLSLAGGYNEQFF. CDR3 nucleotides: TGTGCCAGCAGTTTATCGCTAGCGGGGGGGTACAATGAGCAGTTCTTC.

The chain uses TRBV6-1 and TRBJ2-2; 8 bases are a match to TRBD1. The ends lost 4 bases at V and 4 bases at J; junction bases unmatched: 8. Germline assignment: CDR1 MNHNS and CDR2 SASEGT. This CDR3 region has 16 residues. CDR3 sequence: CASSGTGILPTGELFF. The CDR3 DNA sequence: TGTGCCAGCAGTGGGACAGGGATACTACCCACCGGGGAGCTGTTTTTT.

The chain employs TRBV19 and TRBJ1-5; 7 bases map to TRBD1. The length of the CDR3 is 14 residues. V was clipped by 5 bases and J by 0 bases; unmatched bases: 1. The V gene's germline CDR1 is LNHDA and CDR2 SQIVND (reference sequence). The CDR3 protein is CASSQGVSNQPQHF. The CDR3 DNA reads TGTGCCAGTAGTCAGGGGGTTAGCAATCAGCCCCAGCATTTT.

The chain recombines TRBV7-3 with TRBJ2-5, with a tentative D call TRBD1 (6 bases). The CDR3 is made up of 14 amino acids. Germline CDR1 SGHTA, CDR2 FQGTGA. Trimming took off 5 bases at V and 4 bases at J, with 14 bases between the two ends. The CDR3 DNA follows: TGTGCCAGCAGCCGACAGGTAGGCACAGAGACCCAGTACTTC. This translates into CASSRQVGTETQYF.

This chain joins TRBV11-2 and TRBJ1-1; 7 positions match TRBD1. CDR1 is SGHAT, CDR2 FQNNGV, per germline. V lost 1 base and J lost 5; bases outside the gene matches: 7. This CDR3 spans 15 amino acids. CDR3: CASSLGLTGSTEAFF. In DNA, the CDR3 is TGTGCCAGCAGCTTAGGACTGACAGGGAGTACTGAAGCTTTCTTT. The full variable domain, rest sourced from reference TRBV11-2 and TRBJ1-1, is EAGVAQSPRYKIIEKRQSVAFWCNPISGHATLYWYQQILGQGPKLLIQFQNNGVVDDSQLPKDRFSAERLKGVDSTLKIQPAKLEDSAVYLCASSLGLTGSTEAFFGQGTRLTVV.

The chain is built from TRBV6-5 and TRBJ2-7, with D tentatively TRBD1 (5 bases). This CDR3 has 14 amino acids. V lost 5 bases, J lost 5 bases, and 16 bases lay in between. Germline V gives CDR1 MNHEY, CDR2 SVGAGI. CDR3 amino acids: CASSQGPGSHEQYF. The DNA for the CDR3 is TGTGCCAGCAGTCAAGGTCCAGGGTCCCACGAGCAGTACTTC.

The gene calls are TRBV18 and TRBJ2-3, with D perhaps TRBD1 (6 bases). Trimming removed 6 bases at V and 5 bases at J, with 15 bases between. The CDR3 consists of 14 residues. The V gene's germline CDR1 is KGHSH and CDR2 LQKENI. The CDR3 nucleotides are TGTGCCAGCTCTCCGGAGGAGGACAGAGATACGCAGTATTTT. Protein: CASSPEEDRDTQYF.

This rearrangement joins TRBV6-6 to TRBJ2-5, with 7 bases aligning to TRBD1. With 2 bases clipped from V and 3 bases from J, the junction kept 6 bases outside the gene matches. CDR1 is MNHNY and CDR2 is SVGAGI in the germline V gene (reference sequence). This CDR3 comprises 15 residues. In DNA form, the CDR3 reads TGTGCCAGCAGTTACACTAACAGGGGTAAAGAGACCCAGTACTTC. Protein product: CASSYTNRGKETQYF.

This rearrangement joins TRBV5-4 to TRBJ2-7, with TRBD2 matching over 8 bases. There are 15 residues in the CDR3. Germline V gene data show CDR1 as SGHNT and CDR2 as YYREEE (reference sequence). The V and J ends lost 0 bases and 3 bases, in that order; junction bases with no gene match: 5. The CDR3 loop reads CASSLVAGTNYEQYF. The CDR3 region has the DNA TGTGCCAGCAGCTTGGTAGCGGGAACCAACTACGAGCAGTACTTC.

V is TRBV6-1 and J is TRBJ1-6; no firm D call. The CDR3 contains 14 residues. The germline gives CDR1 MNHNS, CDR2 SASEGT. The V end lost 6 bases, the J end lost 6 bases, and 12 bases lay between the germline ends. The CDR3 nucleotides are TGTGCCAGCAGGGTGTCGGACTCTAATTCACCCCTCCACTTT. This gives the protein CASRVSDSNSPLHF.

CDR3 bases: TGTGCCAGCAGCCCGGGACGGAGCACAGGGGCCCAGTACTTC. The encoded protein is CASSPGRSTGAQYF. The chain joins TRBV6-5 to TRBJ2-5; TRBD1 matches at 7 bases. V trimming: 6 bases; J trimming: 9 bases; junction bases outside the gene matches: 13. The CDR3 length is 14 residues. Germline-derived CDR1 and CDR2 are MNHEY and SVGAGI.

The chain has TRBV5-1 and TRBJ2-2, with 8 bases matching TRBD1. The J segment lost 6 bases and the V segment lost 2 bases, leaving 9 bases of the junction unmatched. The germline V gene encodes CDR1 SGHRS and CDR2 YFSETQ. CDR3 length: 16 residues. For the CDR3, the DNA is TGCGCCAGCAGCTTCTCCGGACAGGGCCGAGCCGGGGAGCTGTTTTTT. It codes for CASSFSGQGRAGELFF.

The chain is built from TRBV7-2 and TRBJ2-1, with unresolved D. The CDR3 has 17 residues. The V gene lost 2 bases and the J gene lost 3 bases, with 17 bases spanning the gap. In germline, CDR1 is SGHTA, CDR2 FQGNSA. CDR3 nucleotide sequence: TGTGCCAGCAGCTTATTAGACTGGCGCGACCTCTACAATGAGCAGTTCTTC. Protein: CASSLLDWRDLYNEQFF.